These 27 T cell receptor beta chains originate from one sample sequenced in a study of blood T cells in healthy people across ages. A second PCR, run for about 7 to 11 cycles, used a sample-barcoded 5' primer plus a J-beta primer mix. TCRdb re-called the 5' RACE reads with MiXCR, one entry per CDR3 protein. The table has 700,000 or so distinct CDR3 sequences, 40% to 45% seen once. The sample was blood. Every receptor here comes from an elderly man in good health.

This clonotype was seen more than once but under ten times. The V gene is TRBV11-2, the J gene TRBJ2-5, with 10 bases matching TRBD2. The CDR3 sequence is 16 residues long. V dropped 4 bases and J dropped 11; count of bases not matched to a gene: 16. CDR1 SGHAT and CDR2 FQNNGV come from the germline V gene. The CDR3 sequence is CASSSLERGGLDEQYF. The CDR3 coding sequence is TGTGCCAGCAGCTCCCTCGAGCGGGGGGGCCTGGATGAGCAGTACTTC.

This clonotype came up many times. J is TRBJ2-3 and V is TRBV20-1; the D gene is possibly TRBD1 (5 bases). CDR1 is DFQATT and CDR2 is SNEGSKA in the germline V gene (reference sequence). The length of the CDR3 is 13 residues. Trimming pared 1 base from V and 4 bases from J, leaving 9 bases between. The CDR3 DNA follows: TGCAGTGCTAGAGGGCAGGGTCCAGATACGCAGTATTTT. This encodes CSARGQGPDTQYF.

To note about this clonotype: This may be a read error: a much more frequent sequence differs by one nucleotide. V gene TRBV12-3 or TRBV12-4 combines with J gene TRBJ2-1; a weak D match, TRBD1 (6 bases). The CDR3 has 15 amino acids. CDR3 sequence reads: CASSTTGWQNNELFF. The CDR3 coding sequence is TGTGCCAGCAGTACCACAGGGTGGCAGAACAATGAGCTGTTCTTC.

V gene TRBV5-1 combines with J gene TRBJ2-5; 7 nucleotides align to TRBD1. The tail of the sequence fits TRBJ2-7 better, so the J call may be wrong. The CDR3 length is 14 residues. The V gene's germline CDR1 is SGHRS and CDR2 YFSETQ. The CDR3 spells CASSSSGQRYEQYF. The DNA of the CDR3 is TGCGCCAGCAGCAGTTCGGGACAGAGATACGAGCAGTACTTC.

J is TRBJ2-2 and V is TRBV27; D is ambiguous. V lost 3 bases to trimming and J lost 3 bases, with 5 bases between them. This CDR3 is 13 amino acids long. CDR1 is MNHEY and CDR2 is SMNVEV in the germline V gene (reference sequence). The CDR3 region is CASSFGHTGELFF. The CDR3 nucleotides read TGTGCCAGCAGTTTTGGTCACACCGGGGAGCTGTTTTTT.

The sample holds a few counts of this clonotype. The chain carries TRBV20-1 and TRBJ2-5; 10 bases fit TRBD2. The CDR3 covers 17 residues. CDR1 DFQATT and CDR2 SNEGSKA come from the germline V gene (reference sequence). Trimming removed 1 base from V and 4 bases from J; junction bases left unmatched: 12. The CDR3 loop reads CSARVGAPIAGGETQYF. DNA of the CDR3: TGCAGTGCTAGAGTCGGGGCGCCGATAGCGGGAGGAGAGACCCAGTACTTC.

In its sample, this clonotype was seen once. The rearrangement uses TRBV5-1 and TRBJ2-3, with 10 bases fitting TRBD2. CDR1 is SGHRS and CDR2 is YFSETQ in the germline V gene. The V and J ends lost 4 bases and 2 bases, in that order; junction bases with no gene match: 4. The CDR3 spans 15 residues. In DNA, the CDR3 is TGCGCCAGCAGCACTAGCGGGACGTACACAGATACGCAGTATTTT. Its translation: CASSTSGTYTDTQYF.

The chain employs TRBV9 and TRBJ2-5; 8 positions agree with TRBD1. The CDR3 length is 15 residues. Germline CDR1 reads SGDLS; CDR2 reads YYNGEE. V was clipped by 4 bases and J by 4 bases; unmatched bases: 9. CDR3 residues: CASSRTGGGGETQYF. DNA for the CDR3: TGTGCCAGCAGCCGTACAGGGGGAGGCGGAGAGACCCAGTACTTC.

This clonotype was seen a handful of times. The chain employs TRBV5-1 and TRBJ2-1, with 7 nucleotides matching TRBD2. The CDR3 totals 16 residues. J gave up 5 bases and V 8 bases, and 16 bases lay outside the gene matches. The germline gives CDR1 SGHRS, CDR2 YFSETQ. CDR3 sequence reads: CASQNTRDYSHNEQFF. CDR3 sequence (DNA): TGCGCCAGTCAAAACACCCGGGACTACTCACACAATGAGCAGTTCTTC. The whole variable domain, filled in from reference TRBV5-1 and TRBJ2-1, reads KAGVTQTPRYLIKTRGQQVTLSCSPISGHRSVSWYQQTPGQGLQFLFEYFSETQRNKGNFPGRFSGRQFSNSRSEMNVSTLELGDSALYLCASQNTRDYSHNEQFFGPGTRLTVL.

As for this clonotype: A much bigger clone sits one base away, suggesting this may be a read error. The rearrangement links TRBV7-6 to TRBJ2-1; perhaps TRBD2 as D (5 bases). The closer fit of TRBJ2-7 to the DNA end suggests the J call may be wrong. CDR3 length equals 12 residues. CDR1 and CDR2 from the germline V gene are SGHVS and FNYEAQ. Here the CDR3 reads CTSTSTNYEQYF. The CDR3 DNA reads as TGTACCAGCACCTCGACTAATTACGAGCAGTACTTC.

The CDR3 is CASSLRGGLYGYTF. Written as DNA, the CDR3 is TGTGCCAGCAGCCTCAGAGGGGGCTTGTATGGCTACACCTTC. The V call is TRBV5-4, the J call TRBJ1-2; TRBD1 aligns across 7 bases. Germline V CDR1 and CDR2: SGHNT, YYREEE (reference sequence). This CDR3 spans 14 amino acids. The trim removed 4 bases at V and 5 bases at J, leaving 8 bases unmatched.

This sequence joins TRBV20-1 and TRBJ2-3; 10 positions agree with TRBD1. V dropped 3 bases and J dropped 5; count of bases not matched to a gene: 11. The germline gives CDR1 DFQATT, CDR2 SNEGSKA (reference sequence). The CDR3 is 16 amino acids. The CDR3 is CSASGTGASPQDTQYF. CDR3 DNA sequence: TGCAGTGCTAGCGGGACAGGGGCATCCCCACAAGATACGCAGTATTTT.

V gene TRBV3-1 combines with J gene TRBJ1-3; D ambiguous. CDR1 is LGHDT and CDR2 is YNNKEL in the germline V gene (reference sequence). The CDR3 runs to 14 residues. V dropped 4 bases and J dropped 5 bases, with 12 bases sitting between them. The CDR3 coding sequence is TGTGCCAGCAGCCCCCCCGGGGAGCGAAACACCATATATTTT. Translated: CASSPPGERNTIYF.

The V and J genes are TRBV27 and TRBJ2-1, with D unclear. Germline V gene lookup returns CDR1 MNHEY and CDR2 SMNVEV (reference sequence). This CDR3 spans 12 amino acids. The V end was cut by 11 bases, the J end by 6 bases, with 14 bases between. The CDR3 region is CAPKADLNEQFF. The CDR3 DNA reads as TGTGCCCCTAAGGCAGACCTCAATGAGCAGTTCTTC.

This clonotype came up many times. CDR3 region: CASSVAPSAQGAADTQYF. In DNA, the CDR3 is TGTGCCAGCAGCGTAGCTCCGTCGGCGCAGGGGGCGGCAGATACGCAGTATTTT. The V and J genes are TRBV9 and TRBJ2-3; 8 nucleotides line up with TRBD1. This CDR3 is 18 amino acids long. In germline, CDR1 is SGDLS, CDR2 YYNGEE. With V trimmed by 0 bases and J by 4 bases, 13 bases remained unmatched.

This clonotype turned up a few times. V and J are TRBV24-1 and TRBJ2-1, with D possibly TRBD2 on 5 matching bases. The CDR3 is made up of 15 amino acids. The V gene lost 5 bases and the J gene lost 7 bases, with 17 bases spanning the gap. Germline V gene lookup returns CDR1 KGHDR and CDR2 SFDVKD. This CDR3 reads CATSARALASNEQFF. In DNA, the CDR3 is TGTGCCACCAGTGCGAGAGCGCTAGCTAGTAATGAGCAGTTCTTC.

This CDR3 reads CASSQTMGHPTSTDTQYF. The CDR3 DNA follows: TGTGCCAGCAGCCAGACTATGGGACATCCGACTAGCACAGATACGCAGTATTTT. The chain carries TRBV14 and TRBJ2-3; D might be TRBD1 (6 bases). Germline CDR1 and CDR2: SGHDN and FVKESK. Between the trimmed V and J ends, which lost 3 bases and 0 bases, there was a span of 19 bases. This CDR3 region has 18 residues.

The count of this clonotype is one. V and J are TRBV20-1 and TRBJ2-3; 10 nucleotides agree with TRBD2. The CDR3 extends over 16 amino acids. The V gene end was trimmed by 4 bases and the J gene end by 9 bases; junction bases not matched to a gene: 16. Germline-derived CDR1 and CDR2 are DFQATT and SNEGSKA (reference sequence). The CDR3 region is CSATKRSSGSLETQYF. CDR3 nucleotide sequence: TGCAGTGCTACGAAACGATCTAGCGGGAGCCTGGAGACGCAGTATTTT.

The sample holds one count of this clonotype. The V call is TRBV7-2, the J call TRBJ2-5; D remains ambiguous. CDR1 and CDR2 (germline): SGHTA, FQGNSA. Trimming removed 1 base at V and 9 bases at J, with 15 bases between. CDR3 size: 14 residues. Here the CDR3 reads CASSLGNPQLAQYF. The CDR3 nucleotides are TGTGCCAGCAGCTTAGGGAATCCCCAGTTGGCCCAGTACTTC.

This chain connects TRBV4-2 to TRBJ1-1, with a tentative D call TRBD1 (5 bases). This CDR3 has 14 residues. Trimming pared 1 base from V and 4 bases from J, leaving 10 bases between. Per germline, CDR1 LGHNA and CDR2 YNFKEQ. The DNA of the CDR3 is TGTGCCAGCAGCCAAGTAGCCGGGACCACTGAAGCTTTCTTT. Protein sequence: CASSQVAGTTEAFF.

This clonotype was observed many times. With a much larger clone just one base away, this may be a read error. This chain uses TRBV6-2 or TRBV6-3 with TRBJ2-5; D ambiguous. Per the germline V gene, CDR1 is MNHEY and CDR2 is SVGEGT. The CDR3 is 16 residues long. V lost 2 bases and J 4 bases, leaving 17 bases between the germline ends. CDR3 residues: CASSYGGRGKGETQYF. CDR3 in DNA: TGTGCCAGCAGTTACGGCGGACGAGGCAAGGGAGAGACCCAGTACTTC.

The V gene is TRBV9, the J gene TRBJ2-1, with 7 nucleotides matching TRBD2. With the DNA end fitting TRBJ2-7 better, the J assignment may be wrong. Germline-derived CDR1 and CDR2 are SGDLS and YYNGEE. CDR3 size: 15 residues. The CDR3 sequence: CASSALAEPYNEQYF. CDR3 DNA sequence: TGTGCCAGCAGCGCCCTAGCGGAACCCTACAATGAGCAGTACTTC.

This clonotype has at least ten counts. This sequence joins TRBV7-2 and TRBJ2-3; 10 bases fit TRBD1. Germline V gene data show CDR1 as SGHTA and CDR2 as FQGNSA. With 5 bases clipped from V and 11 bases from J, the junction kept 13 bases outside the gene matches. CDR3 length: 15 amino acids. For the CDR3, the DNA is TGTGCCAGCAGCGCGAAATCTGGACAGGGGGTTGGGCAGTATTTT. Residues: CASSAKSGQGVGQYF.

This clonotype was recorded a few times. The V gene is TRBV7-2, the J gene TRBJ2-7; D uncertain. Germline V lookup: CDR1 SGHTA, CDR2 FQGNSA. This CDR3 region has 14 residues. V lost 5 bases to trimming and J lost 0 bases, with 11 bases between them. In DNA, the CDR3 is TGTGCCAGCAGCACGAGACCGAACTCCTACGAGCAGTACTTC. Translating it yields CASSTRPNSYEQYF.

CDR3 in amino acids: CASLGGRGGAAGYTF. CDR3 DNA: TGTGCCAGCCTGGGAGGTCGGGGTGGGGCGGCTGGCTACACCTTC. The gene calls are TRBV28 and TRBJ1-2; possible D gene TRBD1, 5 bases. Per germline, CDR1 MDHEN and CDR2 SYDVKM. V dropped 8 bases and J dropped 7 bases, with 23 bases sitting between them. The CDR3 spans 15 residues.

The chain is built from TRBV7-2 and TRBJ2-1, with 10 bases that match TRBD2. The CDR3 has 16 amino acids. Germline CDR1 and CDR2: SGHTA and FQGNSA. After removal of 5 bases from V and 3 bases from J, the junction contained 7 bases not matched to a gene. In DNA, the CDR3 is TGTGCCAGCAGCCGCCCAGCGGGAGGGCTCTACAATGAGCAGTTCTTC. Its protein is CASSRPAGGLYNEQFF.

This chain joins TRBV25-1 and TRBJ2-7; 10 positions match TRBD1. The CDR3 is 15 amino acids. Germline lookup yields CDR1 MGHDK and CDR2 SYGVNS. After removal of 3 bases from V and 0 bases from J, the junction contained 2 bases not matched to a gene. CDR3 nucleotide sequence: TGTGCCAGCAGTGAGGGGACAGGGGTCTCCTACGAGCAGTACTTC. Its protein is CASSEGTGVSYEQYF.